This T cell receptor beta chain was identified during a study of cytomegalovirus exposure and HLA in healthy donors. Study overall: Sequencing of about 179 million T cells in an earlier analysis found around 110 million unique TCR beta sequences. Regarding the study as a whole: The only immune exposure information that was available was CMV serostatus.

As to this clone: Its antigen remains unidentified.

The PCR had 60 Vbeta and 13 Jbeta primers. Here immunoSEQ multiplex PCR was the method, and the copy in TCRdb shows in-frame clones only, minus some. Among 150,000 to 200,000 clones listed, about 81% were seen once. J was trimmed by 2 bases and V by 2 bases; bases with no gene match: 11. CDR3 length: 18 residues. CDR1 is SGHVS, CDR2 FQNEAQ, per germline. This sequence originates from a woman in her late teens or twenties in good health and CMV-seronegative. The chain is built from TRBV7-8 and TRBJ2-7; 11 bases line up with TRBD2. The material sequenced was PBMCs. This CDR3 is CASSLLAGGPNGAYEQYF. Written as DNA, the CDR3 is TGTGCCAGCAGCTTACTAGCGGGAGGCCCTAACGGGGCCTACGAGCAGTACTTC.